A selection of T cell receptor beta chains follows, all from one sample in a study of T cell responses to AZD1222 COVID-19 vaccine. Sequencing used immunoSEQ multiplex PCR; TCRdb keeps in-frame clones, though not all of them. The repertoire holds some 120,000 clones, with about nine tenths as singletons. The source was peripheral blood, collected on day 0 of AZD1222 vaccination. The source of these receptors is an adult in good health. Both conserved end residues are part of each CDR3. The order of the fields is clone size, V gene, D gene, J gene, CDR3 DNA, CDR3 protein. A D gene is named only where the DNA matches it firmly. Only part of the rows carry a size: once, few, many, or a class if the clone is expanded.

>-|TRBV30|-|TRBJ1-5
TGTGCCTGGAGTGGGGGATCTTATAGCAATCAGCCCCAGCATTTT
CAWSGGSYSNQPQHF
>-|TRBV7-9|-|TRBJ2-7
TGTGCCAGCAGCTTTACAGGCCCCTACGAGCAGTACTTC
CASSFTGPYEQYF
>-|TRBV19|TRBD2|TRBJ2-1
TGTGCCAGTAGTATTTGGCTAGCGGGAGTCAAATCCAATGAGCAGTTCTTC
CASSIWLAGVKSNEQFF
>-|TRBV7-2|TRBD2|TRBJ2-5
TGTGCCAGCAGCTTAGCGGTTAGCGGGGGCCAAGAGACCCAGTACTTC
CASSLAVSGGQETQYF
>-|TRBV7-9|TRBD2|TRBJ2-1
TGTGCCAGCAGCTTAGGGACTAGCGGGGGATTGTTCTTC
CASSLGTSGGLFF
>-|TRBV10-3|-|TRBJ1-5
TGTGCCATCAGTAGCCAGGCCAGTGTCAATCAGCCCCAGCATTTT
CAISSQASVNQPQHF
>-|TRBV21-1|-|TRBJ2-7
TGTGCCAGCTACCACGACGAGATCTCCTACGAGCAGTACTTC
CASYHDEISYEQYF
>-|TRBV5-1|-|TRBJ1-4
TGCGCCAGCAGCCAGGGACGGACCTCAACTAATGAAAAACTGTTTTTT
CASSQGRTSTNEKLFF
>-|TRBV18|TRBD2|TRBJ2-3
TGTGCCAGCTCACCTTCCATTAGCGGGAGCACAGATACGCAGTATTTT
CASSPSISGSTDTQYF
>-|TRBV19|-|TRBJ1-5
TGTGCCAGTAGCCGAACTACAGGGTCCGATCAGCCCCAGCATTTT
CASSRTTGSDQPQHF
>-|TRBV6-6|TRBD1|TRBJ2-3
TGTGCCAGCAGTTTCCCGACAGGGGGCGTAGATACGCAGTATTTT
CASSFPTGGVDTQYF
>-|TRBV27|TRBD1|TRBJ1-5
TGTGCCAGCAGAGACAGGGGAATTGCGAATCAGCCCCAGCATTTT
CASRDRGIANQPQHF
>-|TRBV18|-|TRBJ2-7
TGTGCCAGCTCCCAAAACGTGGCGGACCAAGGTTACGAGCAGTACTTC
CASSQNVADQGYEQYF
>-|TRBV7-9|-|TRBJ1-5
TGTGCCAGCAGCTCAGGACGGGTCGCTCAGCCCCAGCATTTT
CASSSGRVAQPQHF
>-|TRBV28|TRBD1|TRBJ1-2
TGTGCCAGCGATTCTAGGGAGGGGACAGGGAACGGCTACACCTTC
CASDSREGTGNGYTF
>-|TRBV27|-|TRBJ1-2
TGTGCCAGCAGCTTTACAGGGACGATTGGCTACACCTTC
CASSFTGTIGYTF
>-|TRBV29-1|-|TRBJ1-2
TGCAGCGTTGATAACCAAAAGGGAGACTATGGCTACACCTTC
CSVDNQKGDYGYTF
>few|TRBV5-6|TRBD1|TRBJ1-2
TGTGCCAGCAGACTAAACAGGGGAAGCTACACCTTC
CASRLNRGSYTF
>-|TRBV20-1|-|TRBJ2-1
TGCAGTGCTGTTTACAATGAGCAGTTCTTC
CSAVYNEQFF
>-|TRBV7-2|-|TRBJ2-7
TGTGCCAGCAGCTTAGTTCAGGGGGGGGTCGAGCAGTACTTC
CASSLVQGGVEQYF
>-|TRBV27|TRBD2|TRBJ2-7
TGTGCCAGCAGTTTATCAGGGCTAGCGGGGAACTACGAGCAGTACTTC
CASSLSGLAGNYEQYF
>-|TRBV7-2|-|TRBJ2-3
TGTGCCAGCAGCTGGGACTCGAGACCCCCTTGGCAGTATTTT
CASSWDSRPPWQYF
>-|TRBV12-5|-|TRBJ1-1
TGTGCTAGTGGTTTGCCTCCGCGAGGCAGGGAATACGCTGAAGCTTTCTTT
CASGLPPRGREYAEAFF
>-|TRBV6-5|-|TRBJ1-4
TGTGCCAGCTATGGGGGGGGTTCGGGTGAAAAACTGTTTTTT
CASYGGGSGEKLFF
>once|TRBV9|-|TRBJ1-4
TGTGCCAGCAGCCCATTTTCAACTAATGAAAAACTGTTTTTT
CASSPFSTNEKLFF
>few|TRBV27|-|TRBJ1-2
TGTGCCAGGGCCCCGGCGGGCTATGGCTACACCTTC
CARAPAGYGYTF
>-|TRBV5-6|-|TRBJ2-3
TGTGCCAGCAGCCTGCTCGGCCATAGCACAGATACGCAGTATTTT
CASSLLGHSTDTQYF
>-|TRBV19|-|TRBJ1-6
TGTGCCAGTGAAGGGAATAATTCACCCCTCCACTTT
CASEGNNSPLHF
>-|TRBV27|-|TRBJ2-1
TGTGCCAGCAGTCCTTTCGGCCCTTACAATGAGCAGTTCTTC
CASSPFGPYNEQFF
>-|TRBV19|-|TRBJ2-7
TGTGCCAGTAGTACAGGGTTGACCTACGAGCAGTACTTC
CASSTGLTYEQYF
>-|TRBV7-8|-|TRBJ2-1
TGTGCCAGCAGCTTAGACGGGAGTTTGGATGAGCAGTTCTTC
CASSLDGSLDEQFF
>-|TRBV7-9|-|TRBJ1-3
TGTGCCAGCAGCTCAGGATTCTCTGGAAACACCATATATTTT
CASSSGFSGNTIYF
>-|TRBV2|-|TRBJ2-7
TGTGCCAGCAGTGAGTTTTCCCCGGGTCAGGTCGAGCAGTACTTC
CASSEFSPGQVEQYF
>-|TRBV21-1|-|TRBJ1-5
TGTGCCAGCAGCACCCCGAGACACCGAGCCAATCAGCCCCAGCATTTT
CASSTPRHRANQPQHF
>-|TRBV12-5|-|TRBJ1-6
TGTGCTAGTGGTTTGGACAATTCACCCCTCCACTTT
CASGLDNSPLHF
>-|TRBV30|-|TRBJ1-2
TGTGCCTGGAAGAGGACAGCCTCCGTGTATGGCTACACCTTC
CAWKRTASVYGYTF
>-|TRBV30|TRBD1|TRBJ1-2
TGTGCCTGGAGTCTCAGGGGGCTCAACTATGGCTACACCTTC
CAWSLRGLNYGYTF
>-|TRBV23-1|TRBD1|TRBJ2-2
TGCGCCAGCAGTCGGGCCTGGACAGGTTTTAACACCGGGGAGCTGTTTTTT
CASSRAWTGFNTGELFF
>-|TRBV27|TRBD1|TRBJ2-1
TGTGCCAGCAGTTCCCTCACAGGGGGCCGTTACAATGAGCAGTTCTTC
CASSSLTGGRYNEQFF
>-|TRBV5-4|TRBD2|TRBJ2-5
TGTGCCAGCAGCGCGGGGGGGCAAGAGACCCAGTACTTC
CASSAGGQETQYF
>-|TRBV28|-|TRBJ1-3
TGTGCCAGCAGTCCCTATAAGTGGGGCTCGGCTGGAAACACCATATATTTT
CASSPYKWGSAGNTIYF
>-|TRBV11-2|-|TRBJ1-6
TGTGCCAGCAGCTTGTATAGGGCGAATTCACCCCTCCACTTT
CASSLYRANSPLHF